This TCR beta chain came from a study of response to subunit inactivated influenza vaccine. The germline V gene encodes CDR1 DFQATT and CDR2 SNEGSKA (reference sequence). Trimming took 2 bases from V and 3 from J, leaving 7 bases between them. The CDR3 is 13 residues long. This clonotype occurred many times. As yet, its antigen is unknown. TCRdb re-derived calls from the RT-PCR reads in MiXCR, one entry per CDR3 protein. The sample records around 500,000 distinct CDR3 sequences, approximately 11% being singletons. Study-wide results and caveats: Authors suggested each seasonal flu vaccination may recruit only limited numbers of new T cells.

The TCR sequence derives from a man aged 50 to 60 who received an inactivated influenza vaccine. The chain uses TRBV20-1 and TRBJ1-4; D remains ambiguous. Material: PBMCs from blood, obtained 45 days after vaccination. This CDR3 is CSARPGANEKLFF. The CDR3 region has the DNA TGCAGTGCTAGACCGGGAGCTAATGAAAAACTGTTTTTT.